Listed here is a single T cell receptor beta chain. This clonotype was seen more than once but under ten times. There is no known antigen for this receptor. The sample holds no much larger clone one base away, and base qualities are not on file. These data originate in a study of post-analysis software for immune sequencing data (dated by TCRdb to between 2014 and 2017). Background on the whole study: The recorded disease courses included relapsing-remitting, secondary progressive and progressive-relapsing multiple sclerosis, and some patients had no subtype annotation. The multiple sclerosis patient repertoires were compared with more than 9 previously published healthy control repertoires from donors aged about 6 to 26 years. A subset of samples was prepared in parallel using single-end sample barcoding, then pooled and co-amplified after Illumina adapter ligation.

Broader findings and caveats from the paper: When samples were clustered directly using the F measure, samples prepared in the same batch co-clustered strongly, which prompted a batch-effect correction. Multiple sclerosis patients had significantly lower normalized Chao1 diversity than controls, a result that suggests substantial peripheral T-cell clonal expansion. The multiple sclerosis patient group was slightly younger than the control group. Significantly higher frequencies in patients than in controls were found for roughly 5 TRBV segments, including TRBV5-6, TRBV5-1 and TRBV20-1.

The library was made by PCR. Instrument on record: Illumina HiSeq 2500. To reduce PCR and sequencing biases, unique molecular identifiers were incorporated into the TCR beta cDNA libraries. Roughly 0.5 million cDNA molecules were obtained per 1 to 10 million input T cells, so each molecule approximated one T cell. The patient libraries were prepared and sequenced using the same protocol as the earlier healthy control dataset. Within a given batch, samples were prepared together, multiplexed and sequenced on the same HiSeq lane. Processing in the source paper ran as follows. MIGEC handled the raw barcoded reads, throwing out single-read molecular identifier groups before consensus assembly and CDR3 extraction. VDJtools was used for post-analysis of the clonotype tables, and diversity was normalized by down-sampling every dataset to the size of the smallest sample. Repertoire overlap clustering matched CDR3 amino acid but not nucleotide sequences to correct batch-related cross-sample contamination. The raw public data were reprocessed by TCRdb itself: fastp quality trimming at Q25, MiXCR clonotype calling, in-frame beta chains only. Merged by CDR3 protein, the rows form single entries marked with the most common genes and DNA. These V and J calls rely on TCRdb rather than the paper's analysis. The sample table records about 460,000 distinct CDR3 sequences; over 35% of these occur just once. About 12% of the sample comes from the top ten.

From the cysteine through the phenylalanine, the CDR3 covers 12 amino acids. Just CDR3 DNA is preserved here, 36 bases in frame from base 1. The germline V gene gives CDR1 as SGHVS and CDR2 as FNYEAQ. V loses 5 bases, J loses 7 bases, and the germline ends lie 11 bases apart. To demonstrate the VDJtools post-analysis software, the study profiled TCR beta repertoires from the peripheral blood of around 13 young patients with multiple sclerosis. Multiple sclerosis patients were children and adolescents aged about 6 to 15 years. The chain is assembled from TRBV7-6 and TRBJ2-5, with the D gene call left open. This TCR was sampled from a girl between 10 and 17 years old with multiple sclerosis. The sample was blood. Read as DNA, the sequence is TGTGCCAGCAGCCCACTGGTCGGGACCCAGTACTTC. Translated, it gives CASSPLVGTQYF.